A selection of T cell receptor beta chains follows, all from one sample in a study of regulatory T cells in long-lasting Graves disease. TCRdb re-derived calls from the multiplex PCR reads in MiXCR, one entry per CDR3 protein. The sample holds about 540,000 distinct CDR3 sequences, approximately 13% seen once. This same sample was also taken into another study, of T cells in Graves' hyperthyroidism and ophthalmopathy.

The sample was peripheral blood mononuclear cells (PBMCs), taken at new diagnosis, from a patient treated with antithyroid drugs. The receptors stem from a young man with Graves disease. Each CDR3 is given with its conserved first and last residue. Fields, in order: D gene, clone size, V gene, J gene, CDR3 DNA, CDR3 protein. D genes are given only for firm matches. Expanded clones get a size class; other rows say once, few or many, or leave the size out.

>.|.|TRBV6-2/TRBV6-3|TRBJ1-6
TGTGCCAGCAGTTCCCAGAGCGGGGGCGGTTCACCCCTCCACTTT
CASSSQSGGGSPLHF
>.|many|TRBV20-1|TRBJ2-2
TGCAGTGCTAGCCTAGCGCAGAACACCGGGGAGCTGTTTTTT
CSASLAQNTGELFF
>.|many|TRBV7-6|TRBJ2-7
TGTGCCAGCAGCTTAGCGACCTCGGGCGAGCAGTACTTC
CASSLATSGEQYF
>TRBD1|many|TRBV7-6|TRBJ1-5
TGTGCCAGCAGCACCGACAGGGAAGGACAGCCCCAGCATTTT
CASSTDREGQPQHF
>.|.|TRBV6-1|TRBJ2-7
TGTGCCAGCAGTGAAGCCGAGACAGGTCCCTACGAGCAGTACTTC
CASSEAETGPYEQYF
>TRBD1|few|TRBV18|TRBJ1-5
TGTGCCAGCTCACTGTCGACAGGGAGCAATCAGCCCCAGCATTTT
CASSLSTGSNQPQHF
>.|many|TRBV5-1|TRBJ1-1
TGTGCCAGCAGCTTAATGGGTAACACTGAAGCTTTCTTT
CASSLMGNTEAFF
>.|.|TRBV15|TRBJ1-3
TGTGCCACCAGCAGAGATGACGCGCCGGGAAACACCATATATTTT
CATSRDDAPGNTIYF
>TRBD2|many|TRBV7-2|TRBJ2-3
TGTGCCAGCAGCTTAAAGGCGGGAGGGGTGGATACGCAGTATTTT
CASSLKAGGVDTQYF
>.|many|TRBV3-1|TRBJ1-1
TGTGCCAGCAGCCACGGGGGCCACACTGAAGCTTTCTTT
CASSHGGHTEAFF
>TRBD1|few|TRBV6-2/TRBV6-3|TRBJ1-2
TGTGCCAGCAGGTCAGGACAGGGCATCAGCACCTTC
CASRSGQGISTF
>TRBD2|.|TRBV6-2/TRBV6-3|TRBJ2-7
TGTGCCAGCAGTTACTCGTCGGGACTAGCGGACTACGAGCAGTACTTC
CASSYSSGLADYEQYF
>.|many|TRBV7-9|TRBJ2-3
TGTGCCAGCAGCTTAGCGTTCAACAGCCTCAGCACAGATACGCAGTATTTT
CASSLAFNSLSTDTQYF
>.|many|TRBV29-1|TRBJ1-2
TGCAGCGTCTGGGAGGCAGTCAACCGAAACTATGGCTACACCTTC
CSVWEAVNRNYGYTF
>.|many|TRBV5-1|TRBJ2-7
TGCGCCAGCAGCTCCGGTCCTTCGATCTCCTACGAGCAGTACTTC
CASSSGPSISYEQYF
>.|.|TRBV18|TRBJ2-2
TGTGCCAGCTCCGGGCCAAGGGGGATTATCGGCGGGGAGCTGTTTTTT
CASSGPRGIIGGELFF
>.|.|TRBV3-1|TRBJ2-7
TGTGCCAGCAGCCAAGATCTCAACGGGGCCGGGGCCTACGAGCAGTACTTC
CASSQDLNGAGAYEQYF
>TRBD1|many|TRBV27|TRBJ2-7
TGTGCCAGCAGCTGGACAGGGAACGAGCAGTACTTC
CASSWTGNEQYF
>TRBD1|many|TRBV20-1|TRBJ1-1
TGCAGTGCTAGAGTGAGGGCAGGGGGCAACACTGAAGCTTTCTTT
CSARVRAGGNTEAFF
>TRBD1|many|TRBV20-1|TRBJ2-1
TGCAGTGCTAGAGTTTGGGACAGGGCCCACAATGAGCAGTTCTTC
CSARVWDRAHNEQFF
>TRBD2|many|TRBV20-1|TRBJ2-6
TGCAGTTCTCCACGGGAGGGTGGGGCCAACGTCCTGACTTTC
CSSPREGGANVLTF
>.|many|TRBV12-5|TRBJ2-5
TGTGCTAGTGGCCTGGACTTACAAGAGACCCAGTACTTC
CASGLDLQETQYF
>.|many|TRBV11-1|TRBJ2-2
TGTGCCAGCAGCTTAGCTGGCGGGTTTGACACCGGGGAGCTGTTTTTT
CASSLAGGFDTGELFF
>TRBD1|many|TRBV7-9|TRBJ1-4
TGTGCCAGCACCCGAGGGGGACAGGGAAGCGAAAAACTGTTTTTT
CASTRGGQGSEKLFF
>.|.|TRBV4-2|TRBJ1-1
TGTGCCAGCAGCCTCCGGGGCGACGGGATGAACACTGAAGCTTTCTTT
CASSLRGDGMNTEAFF
>.|few|TRBV30|TRBJ1-2
TGTGCCTGGAATTTCAGGGGCCTTGGGAATGGCTACACCTTC
CAWNFRGLGNGYTF
>TRBD2|many|TRBV6-9|TRBJ2-4
TGTGCCAGCAGTTCCCCGGGGGGAGGCAAAAACATTCAGTACTTC
CASSSPGGGKNIQYF